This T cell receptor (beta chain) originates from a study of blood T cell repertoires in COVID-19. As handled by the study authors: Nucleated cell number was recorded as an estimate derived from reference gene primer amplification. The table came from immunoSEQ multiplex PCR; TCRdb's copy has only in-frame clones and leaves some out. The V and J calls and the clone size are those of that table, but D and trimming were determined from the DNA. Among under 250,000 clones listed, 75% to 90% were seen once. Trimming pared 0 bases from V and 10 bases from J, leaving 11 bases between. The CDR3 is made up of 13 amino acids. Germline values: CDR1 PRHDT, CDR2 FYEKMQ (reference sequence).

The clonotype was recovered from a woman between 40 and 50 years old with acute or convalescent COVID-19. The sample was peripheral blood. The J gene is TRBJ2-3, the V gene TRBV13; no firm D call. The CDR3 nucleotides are TGTGCCAGCAGCTTAGGGCTTGGGCCCCCGCAGTATTTT. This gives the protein CASSLGLGPPQYF. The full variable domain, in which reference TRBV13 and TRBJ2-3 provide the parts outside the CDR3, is AAGVIQSPRHLIKEKRETATLKCYPIPRHDTVYWYQQGPGQDPQFLISFYEKMQSDKGSIPDRFSAQQFSDYHSELNMSSLELGDSALYFCASSLGLGPPQYFGPGTRLTVL.